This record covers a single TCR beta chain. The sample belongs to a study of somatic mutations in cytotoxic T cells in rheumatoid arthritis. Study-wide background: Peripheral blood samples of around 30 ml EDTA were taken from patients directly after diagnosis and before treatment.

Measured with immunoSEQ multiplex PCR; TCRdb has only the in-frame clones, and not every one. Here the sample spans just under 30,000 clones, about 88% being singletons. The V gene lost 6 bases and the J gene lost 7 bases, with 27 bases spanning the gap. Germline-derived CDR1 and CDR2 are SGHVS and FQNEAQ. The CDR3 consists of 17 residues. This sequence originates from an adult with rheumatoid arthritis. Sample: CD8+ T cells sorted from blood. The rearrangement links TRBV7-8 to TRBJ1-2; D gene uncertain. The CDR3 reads CASSLLVGSDFKRGYTF. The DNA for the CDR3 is TGTGCCAGCAGTCTCTTGGTAGGGTCAGACTTTAAGCGTGGCTACACCTTC.